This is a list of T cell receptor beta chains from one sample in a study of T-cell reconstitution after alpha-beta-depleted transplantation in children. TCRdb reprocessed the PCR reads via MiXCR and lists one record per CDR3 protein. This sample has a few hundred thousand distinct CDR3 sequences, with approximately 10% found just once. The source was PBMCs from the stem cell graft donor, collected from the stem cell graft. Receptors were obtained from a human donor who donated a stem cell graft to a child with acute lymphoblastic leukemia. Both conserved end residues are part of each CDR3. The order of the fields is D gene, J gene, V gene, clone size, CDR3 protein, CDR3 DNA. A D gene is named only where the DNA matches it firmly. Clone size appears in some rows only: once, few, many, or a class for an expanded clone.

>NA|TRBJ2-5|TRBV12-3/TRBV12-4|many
CASSFETVQETQYF
TGTGCCAGCAGTTTTGAGACAGTCCAAGAGACCCAGTACTTC
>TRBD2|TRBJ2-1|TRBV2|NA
CASCFYLNPPSSGRYEQFF
TGTGCCAGCTGTTTTTACCTCAACCCTCCTTCTAGCGGGAGATATGAGCAGTTCTTC
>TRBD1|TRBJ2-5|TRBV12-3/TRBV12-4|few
CASRLTGQETQYF
TGTGCCAGCAGGCTGACAGGGCAAGAGACCCAGTACTTC
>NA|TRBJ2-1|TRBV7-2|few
CASPNEQFF
TGTGCCAGCCCCAATGAGCAGTTCTTC
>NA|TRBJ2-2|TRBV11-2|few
CASSEKDYSNLNTGELFF
TGTGCCAGCAGCGAAAAGGACTACAGCAATTTGAACACCGGGGAGCTGTTTTTT
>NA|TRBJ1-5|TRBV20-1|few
CSASRGAGANQPQHF
TGCAGTGCTAGTAGAGGGGCAGGAGCTAATCAGCCCCAGCATTTT
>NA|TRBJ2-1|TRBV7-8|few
CASSLGRSFYNEQFF
TGTGCCAGCAGCTTAGGGCGGTCGTTCTACAATGAGCAGTTCTTC
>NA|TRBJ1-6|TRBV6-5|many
CASSHRHSPLHF
TGTGCCAGCAGCCACAGGCATTCACCCCTCCACTTT
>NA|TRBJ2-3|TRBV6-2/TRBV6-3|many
CASTGGPGTDTQYF
TGTGCCAGCACCGGAGGGCCCGGAACAGATACGCAGTATTTT
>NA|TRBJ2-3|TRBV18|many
CASSPWGGSTDTQYF
TGTGCCAGCTCACCATGGGGTGGCAGCACAGATACGCAGTATTTT
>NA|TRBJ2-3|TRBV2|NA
CATGQGGATDTQYF
TGTGCCACCGGCCAGGGGGGGGCCACAGATACGCAGTATTTT
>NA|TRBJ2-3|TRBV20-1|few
CSASQSSLSTDTQYF
TGCAGTGCTAGTCAAAGTAGTCTTAGCACAGATACGCAGTATTTT
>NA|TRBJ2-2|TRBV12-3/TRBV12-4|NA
CASQTSEGTGELFF
TGTGCCAGCCAAACTAGTGAGGGCACCGGGGAGCTGTTTTTT
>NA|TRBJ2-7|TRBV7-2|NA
CASSLAAGSHEQYF
TGTGCCAGCAGCTTAGCGGCCGGGAGTCACGAGCAGTACTTC
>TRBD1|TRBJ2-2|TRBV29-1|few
CSVRGQPGELFF
TGCAGCGTTAGGGGGCAACCCGGGGAGCTGTTTTTT
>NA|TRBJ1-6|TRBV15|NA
CATSRTINSPLHF
TGTGCCACCAGCAGAACTATTAATTCACCCCTCCACTTT
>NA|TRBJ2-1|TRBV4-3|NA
CASSQYLGDYNEQFF
TGCGCCAGCAGCCAGTACTTGGGGGACTACAATGAGCAGTTCTTC
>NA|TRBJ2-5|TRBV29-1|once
CSVDGNQETQYF
TGCAGCGTTGACGGGAACCAAGAGACCCAGTACTTC
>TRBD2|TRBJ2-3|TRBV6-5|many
CASSFSGRASDTQYF
TGTGCCAGCAGTTTCAGCGGGAGGGCCTCGGATACGCAGTATTTT
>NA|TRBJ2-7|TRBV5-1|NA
CASRPAGTPSYKQYF
TGCGCCAGCAGACCCGCAGGGACCCCATCCTACAAGCAGTACTTC
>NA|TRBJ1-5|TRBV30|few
CAWSVISNQPQHF
TGTGCCTGGAGTGTAATCAGCAATCAGCCCCAGCATTTT
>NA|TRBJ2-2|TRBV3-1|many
CASSHRNTGELFF
TGTGCCAGCAGCCATAGAAACACCGGGGAGCTGTTTTTT
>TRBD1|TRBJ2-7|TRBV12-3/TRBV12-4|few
CASSPTGTASYEQYF
TGTGCCAGCAGCCCCACCGGGACAGCCTCCTACGAGCAGTACTTC
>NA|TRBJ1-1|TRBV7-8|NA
CASSLRAAEAFF
TGTGCCAGCAGCCTGAGGGCCGCTGAAGCTTTCTTT
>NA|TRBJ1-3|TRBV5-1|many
CASSFTGTSGNTIYF
TGCGCCAGCAGCTTTACGGGAACCTCTGGAAACACCATATATTTT
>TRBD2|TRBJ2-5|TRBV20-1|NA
CSASRSGRAGETQYF
TGCAGTGCTAGTCGGAGCGGGAGGGCCGGAGAGACCCAGTACTTC
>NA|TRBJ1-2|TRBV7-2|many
CASRSQGQYYGYTF
TGTGCCAGCAGGTCTCAAGGACAGTACTATGGCTACACCTTC
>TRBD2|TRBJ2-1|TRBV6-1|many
CASSLGLAGAAGEQFF
TGTGCCAGCAGCCTGGGACTAGCGGGAGCTGCGGGTGAGCAGTTCTTC
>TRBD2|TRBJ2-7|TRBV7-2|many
CASSPGTSGSRSYEQYF
TGTGCCAGCAGCCCGGGGACTAGCGGGAGTCGGTCCTACGAGCAGTACTTC
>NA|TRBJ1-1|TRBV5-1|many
CASSLEGVGEAFF
TGCGCCAGCAGCTTGGAGGGGGTCGGTGAAGCTTTCTTT
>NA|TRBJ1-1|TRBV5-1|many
CASSLRGMNTEAFF
TGCGCCAGCAGCCTCAGGGGTATGAACACTGAAGCTTTCTTT
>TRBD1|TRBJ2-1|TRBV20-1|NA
CSALNRGNNEQFF
TGCAGTGCCCTCAACAGGGGGAACAATGAGCAGTTCTTC
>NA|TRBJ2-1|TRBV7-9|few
CASSSRSYNEQFF
TGTGCCAGCAGCTCCCGTTCCTACAATGAGCAGTTCTTC
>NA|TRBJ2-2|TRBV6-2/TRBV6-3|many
CASSSGGATGELFF
TGTGCCAGCAGTTCCGGGGGTGCCACCGGGGAGCTGTTTTTT
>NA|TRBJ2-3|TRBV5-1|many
CASSLGPRGSSTDTQYF
TGCGCCAGCAGCTTGGGCCCGCGGGGTAGCAGCACAGATACGCAGTATTTT
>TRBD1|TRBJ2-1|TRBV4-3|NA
CASSQGTGDPYNEQFF
TGCGCCAGCAGCCAAGGGACAGGGGATCCATACAATGAGCAGTTCTTC
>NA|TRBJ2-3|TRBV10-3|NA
CAISARWGAGDTQYF
TGTGCCATCAGCGCGAGGTGGGGGGCCGGAGATACGCAGTATTTT
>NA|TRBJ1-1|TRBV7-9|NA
CASRVGNTEAFF
TGTGCCAGCAGAGTGGGGAACACTGAAGCTTTCTTT
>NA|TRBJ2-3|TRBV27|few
CASSPDGGGPTDTQYF
TGTGCCAGCAGCCCTGATGGCGGCGGACCCACAGATACGCAGTATTTT
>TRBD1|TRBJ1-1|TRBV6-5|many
CASFRTGENTEAFF
TGTGCCAGCTTCAGGACAGGGGAGAACACTGAAGCTTTCTTT
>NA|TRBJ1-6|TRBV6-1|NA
CASGIAGYNSPLHF
TGTGCCAGTGGCATAGCGGGGTATAATTCACCCCTCCACTTT
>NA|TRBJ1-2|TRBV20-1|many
CSVTGRYYGYTF
TGCAGCGTAACGGGCAGATACTATGGCTACACCTTC
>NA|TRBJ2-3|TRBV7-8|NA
CASSLGAAGSTDTQYF
TGTGCCAGCAGCTTAGGTGCGGCTGGGAGCACAGATACGCAGTATTTT
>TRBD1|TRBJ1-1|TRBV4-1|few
CASSQQGGNTEAFF
TGCGCCAGCAGCCAACAGGGGGGGAACACTGAAGCTTTCTTT
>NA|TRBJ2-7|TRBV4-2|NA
CASSQVHGSGTAYEQYF
TGTGCCAGCAGCCAAGTACACGGTAGCGGGACAGCCTACGAGCAGTACTTC
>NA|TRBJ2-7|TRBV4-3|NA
CASSQDLADLAVNEQYF
TGCGCCAGCAGCCAAGATCTTGCGGATCTAGCCGTCAACGAGCAGTACTTC
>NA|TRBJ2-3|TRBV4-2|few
CASSQGFDGGRGDTQYF
TGTGCCAGCAGCCAAGGCTTCGACGGGGGTCGGGGAGATACGCAGTATTTT
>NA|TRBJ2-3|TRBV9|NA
CATGKGGTDTQYF
TGTGCCACGGGGAAGGGAGGCACAGATACGCAGTATTTT
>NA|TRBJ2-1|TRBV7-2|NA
CASSAALNRGEQFF
TGTGCCAGCAGCGCGGCCCTTAATCGCGGTGAGCAGTTCTTC
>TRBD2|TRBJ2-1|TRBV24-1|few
CATSAVGGGLAGGTYNEQFF
TGTGCCACCAGTGCTGTGGGGGGAGGACTAGCGGGAGGAACCTACAATGAGCAGTTCTTC
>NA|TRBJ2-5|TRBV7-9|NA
CASSLTPREETQYF
TGTGCCAGCAGCTTAACCCCCCGGGAGGAGACCCAGTACTTC
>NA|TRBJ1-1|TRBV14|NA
CASSQNPHGEAFF
TGTGCCAGCAGTCAAAATCCACACGGTGAAGCTTTCTTT
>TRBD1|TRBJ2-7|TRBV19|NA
CASGLGQGITYEQYF
TGTGCCAGCGGTTTGGGACAGGGGATTACATACGAGCAGTACTTC
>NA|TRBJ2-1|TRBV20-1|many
CSAEGSGNEQFF
TGCAGTGCCGAGGGTTCAGGGAATGAGCAGTTCTTC
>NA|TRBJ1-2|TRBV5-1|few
CASSPAVGGLSYGYTF
TGCGCCAGCAGCCCAGCAGTTGGGGGGCTTTCCTATGGCTACACCTTC
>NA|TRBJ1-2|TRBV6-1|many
CASQKGTPRREGYTF
TGTGCCTCCCAAAAGGGGACGCCCCGGAGGGAGGGCTACACCTTC
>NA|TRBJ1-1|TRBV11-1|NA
CASSHEGRGNTEAFF
TGTGCCAGCAGCCACGAAGGACGGGGGAACACTGAAGCTTTCTTT